This paragraph covers one T cell receptor beta chain sequence. There is no known antigen for this receptor. No base quality values were provided; no much bigger clone lies one nucleotide off. The data are from a study of Ad26.COV2.S vaccination and SARS-CoV-2 variants listed by TCRdb under 2021. At the level of the whole study: Donors in the vaccine arm were drawn from COV1001, a phase I-IIa trial of Ad26.COV2.S in healthy adults that was multicentre, randomized, double-blind and placebo-controlled. Dosing of Ad26.COV2.S was intramuscular, at either 5x10^10 or 1x10^11 viral particles, delivered as one shot or as two shots spaced 56 days apart. TCRbeta repertoire sequencing was used to assess the specificity and breadth of SARS-CoV-2-reactive T cell receptors after Ad26.COV2.S vaccination. A total of 32 samples were included in the TCR-sequenced set, comprising roughly 20 Ad26.COV2.S vaccine recipients, 5 placebo recipients and 8 SARS-CoV-2 convalescent individuals. Trial participants were randomized into five groups of five: low-dose or high-dose Ad26.COV2.S given once or twice, or placebo on both occasions. Investigators remained blinded to trial group allocation during experiments and outcome assessment. What the research found in general, with its limitations: Substantial breadth of spike-specific CD8+ and CD4+ T cell responses was reported after vaccination. Comparable non-spike TCR breadth was observed between vaccine and placebo recipients, consistent with only spike being contained in the vaccine. The authors noted that total T cell responses may have been underestimated by the TCR breadth and depth analyses. Higher spike-specific TCR breadth was observed in Ad26.COV2.S recipients than in placebo recipients (P = 0.0014). The study was not powered for comparison of responses between vaccine doses or regimens.

V sheds 0 bases and J sheds 3 bases, leaving 9 bases between their ends. From cysteine to phenylalanine, the CDR3 is 15 amino acids long. Only the CDR3 DNA stays, 45 bases, in frame from base 1. According to the germline V gene, CDR1 reads SGHAT and CDR2 reads FQNNGV. Sample treatment or condition, as interpreted from the label and publication: approximately 18 received Ad26.COV2.S at low or high dose, single or two shots; about 5 received placebo; per-sample allocation not given. Repertoires of vaccine and placebo recipients were sequenced from samples taken on day 63 after the first injection. In Cohort 1b, 20 to 25 adults aged 18-55 years were enrolled at a single site in Boston, USA, between 29 July and 7 August 2020. Ad26.COV2.S was a replication-incompetent adenovirus type 26 vector expressing a prefusion-stabilized SARS-CoV-2 spike protein from the original Wuhan strain. The immunoSEQ Assay was the method used to sequence TCRbeta CDR3 regions. After extraction, genomic DNA underwent amplification by bias-controlled multiplex PCR, followed by high-throughput sequencing. For the original study's pipeline: Collapsing and filtering of sequences were performed to quantify the absolute abundance of each unique TCRbeta CDR3 region. T cell fraction was estimated by normalizing TCRbeta template counts to usable DNA, which was measured by amplifying reference genes present in all nucleated cells. Repertoire TCRs were annotated as SARS-CoV-2-specific by exact matching of V gene, CDR3 amino acid sequence and J gene to a known reactive TCR set. The reference SARS-CoV-2 TCR set was derived from MIRA and filtered for enrichment in COVID-19-positive ImmuneCODE repertoires, a step that removed public or cross-reactive TCRs. Based on the MIRA antigens, annotated TCRs were further analysed at the level of specific ORF or position within ORF. Breadth was defined as annotated unique rearrangements over total unique productive rearrangements; depth was the summed frequency of those rearrangements. Two-sided Wilcoxon rank-sum tests were applied when comparing TCR breadth between groups. TCRdb re-hosts the immuneACCESS table, in-frame sequences only. Its copies lack some clones; in the studies checked, an unresolved V gene accounts for under half of them, and the cause for the rest is not known. For V, J and clone size, that table is used; D and trimming come from the DNA. In this sample the table shows about 320,000 clones, around 81% of which occur a single time. 2% to 2.5% of the sample lies in the top ten.

The sequence came from a person aged 18-65 years who received the Ad26.COV2.S COVID-19 vaccine or a placebo. Material: peripheral blood, obtained in a trial of Ad26.COV2.S vaccine versus placebo. Recombination joined TRBV11-2 with TRBJ1-5; the D gene identity is not certain. CDR3 reads: CASSLERGNNQPQHF. The sequence in DNA is TGTGCCAGCAGCTTAGAACGGGGAAACAATCAGCCCCAGCATTTT.